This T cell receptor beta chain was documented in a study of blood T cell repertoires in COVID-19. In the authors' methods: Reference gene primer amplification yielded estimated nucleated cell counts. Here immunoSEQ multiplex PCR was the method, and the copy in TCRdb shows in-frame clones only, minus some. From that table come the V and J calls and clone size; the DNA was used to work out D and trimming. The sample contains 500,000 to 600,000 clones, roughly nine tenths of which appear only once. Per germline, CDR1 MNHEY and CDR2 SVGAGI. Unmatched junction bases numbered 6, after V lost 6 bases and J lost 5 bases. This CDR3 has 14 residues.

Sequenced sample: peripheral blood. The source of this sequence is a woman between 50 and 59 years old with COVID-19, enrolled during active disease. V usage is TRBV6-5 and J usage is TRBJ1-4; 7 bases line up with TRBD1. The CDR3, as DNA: TGTGCCAGCAGGCCAGCGACAGGGAATGAAAAACTGTTTTTT. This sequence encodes CASRPATGNEKLFF.